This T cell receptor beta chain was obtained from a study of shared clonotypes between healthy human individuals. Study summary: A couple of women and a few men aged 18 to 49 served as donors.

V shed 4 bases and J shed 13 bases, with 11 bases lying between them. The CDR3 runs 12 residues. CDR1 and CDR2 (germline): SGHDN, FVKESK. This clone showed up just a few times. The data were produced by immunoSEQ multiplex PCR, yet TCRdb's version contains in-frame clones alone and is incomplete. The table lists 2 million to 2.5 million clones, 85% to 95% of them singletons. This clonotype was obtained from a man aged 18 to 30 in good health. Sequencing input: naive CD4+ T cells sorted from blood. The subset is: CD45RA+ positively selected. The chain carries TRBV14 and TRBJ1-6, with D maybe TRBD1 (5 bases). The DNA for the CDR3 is TGTGCCAGCAGCCGCAGGGATCGGCCCCTCCACTTT. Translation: CASSRRDRPLHF.